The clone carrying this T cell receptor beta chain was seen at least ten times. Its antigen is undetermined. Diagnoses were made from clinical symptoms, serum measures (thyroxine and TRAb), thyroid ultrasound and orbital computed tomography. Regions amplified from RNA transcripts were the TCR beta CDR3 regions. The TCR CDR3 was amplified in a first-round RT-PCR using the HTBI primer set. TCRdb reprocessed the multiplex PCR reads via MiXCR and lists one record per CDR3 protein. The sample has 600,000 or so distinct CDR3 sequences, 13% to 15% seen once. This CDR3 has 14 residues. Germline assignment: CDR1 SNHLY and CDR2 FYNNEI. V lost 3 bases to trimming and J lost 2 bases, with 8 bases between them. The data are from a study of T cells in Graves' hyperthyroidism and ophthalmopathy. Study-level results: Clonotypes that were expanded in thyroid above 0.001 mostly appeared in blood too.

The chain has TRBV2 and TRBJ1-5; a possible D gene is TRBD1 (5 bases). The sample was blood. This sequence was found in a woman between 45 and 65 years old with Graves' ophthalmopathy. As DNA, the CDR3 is TGTGCCAGCAGTGAGTTGGGGGGCAATCAGCCCCAGCATTTT. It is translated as CASSELGGNQPQHF.